This T cell receptor beta chain appears in the sequencing data of a study of T cell responses to AZD1222 COVID-19 vaccine. Libraries were prepared by immunoSEQ multiplex PCR; TCRdb keeps only in-frame clonotypes and omits some of them. The table lists about 94,000 clones, 88% of them singletons. Per germline, CDR1 KGHSH and CDR2 LQKENI. With 3 bases clipped from V and 10 bases from J, the junction kept 11 bases outside the gene matches. This CDR3 region has 14 residues. Sequenced here: peripheral blood, sampled 28 days after the second AZD1222 dose. This chain links TRBV18 with TRBJ2-5, with 7 bases identical to TRBD1. The sequence came from an adult who received the AZD1222 COVID-19 vaccine. This chain's CDR3 is CASSPGTARESQYF. The CDR3 DNA reads as TGTGCCAGCTCACCCGGGACAGCAAGAGAAAGCCAGTACTTC.